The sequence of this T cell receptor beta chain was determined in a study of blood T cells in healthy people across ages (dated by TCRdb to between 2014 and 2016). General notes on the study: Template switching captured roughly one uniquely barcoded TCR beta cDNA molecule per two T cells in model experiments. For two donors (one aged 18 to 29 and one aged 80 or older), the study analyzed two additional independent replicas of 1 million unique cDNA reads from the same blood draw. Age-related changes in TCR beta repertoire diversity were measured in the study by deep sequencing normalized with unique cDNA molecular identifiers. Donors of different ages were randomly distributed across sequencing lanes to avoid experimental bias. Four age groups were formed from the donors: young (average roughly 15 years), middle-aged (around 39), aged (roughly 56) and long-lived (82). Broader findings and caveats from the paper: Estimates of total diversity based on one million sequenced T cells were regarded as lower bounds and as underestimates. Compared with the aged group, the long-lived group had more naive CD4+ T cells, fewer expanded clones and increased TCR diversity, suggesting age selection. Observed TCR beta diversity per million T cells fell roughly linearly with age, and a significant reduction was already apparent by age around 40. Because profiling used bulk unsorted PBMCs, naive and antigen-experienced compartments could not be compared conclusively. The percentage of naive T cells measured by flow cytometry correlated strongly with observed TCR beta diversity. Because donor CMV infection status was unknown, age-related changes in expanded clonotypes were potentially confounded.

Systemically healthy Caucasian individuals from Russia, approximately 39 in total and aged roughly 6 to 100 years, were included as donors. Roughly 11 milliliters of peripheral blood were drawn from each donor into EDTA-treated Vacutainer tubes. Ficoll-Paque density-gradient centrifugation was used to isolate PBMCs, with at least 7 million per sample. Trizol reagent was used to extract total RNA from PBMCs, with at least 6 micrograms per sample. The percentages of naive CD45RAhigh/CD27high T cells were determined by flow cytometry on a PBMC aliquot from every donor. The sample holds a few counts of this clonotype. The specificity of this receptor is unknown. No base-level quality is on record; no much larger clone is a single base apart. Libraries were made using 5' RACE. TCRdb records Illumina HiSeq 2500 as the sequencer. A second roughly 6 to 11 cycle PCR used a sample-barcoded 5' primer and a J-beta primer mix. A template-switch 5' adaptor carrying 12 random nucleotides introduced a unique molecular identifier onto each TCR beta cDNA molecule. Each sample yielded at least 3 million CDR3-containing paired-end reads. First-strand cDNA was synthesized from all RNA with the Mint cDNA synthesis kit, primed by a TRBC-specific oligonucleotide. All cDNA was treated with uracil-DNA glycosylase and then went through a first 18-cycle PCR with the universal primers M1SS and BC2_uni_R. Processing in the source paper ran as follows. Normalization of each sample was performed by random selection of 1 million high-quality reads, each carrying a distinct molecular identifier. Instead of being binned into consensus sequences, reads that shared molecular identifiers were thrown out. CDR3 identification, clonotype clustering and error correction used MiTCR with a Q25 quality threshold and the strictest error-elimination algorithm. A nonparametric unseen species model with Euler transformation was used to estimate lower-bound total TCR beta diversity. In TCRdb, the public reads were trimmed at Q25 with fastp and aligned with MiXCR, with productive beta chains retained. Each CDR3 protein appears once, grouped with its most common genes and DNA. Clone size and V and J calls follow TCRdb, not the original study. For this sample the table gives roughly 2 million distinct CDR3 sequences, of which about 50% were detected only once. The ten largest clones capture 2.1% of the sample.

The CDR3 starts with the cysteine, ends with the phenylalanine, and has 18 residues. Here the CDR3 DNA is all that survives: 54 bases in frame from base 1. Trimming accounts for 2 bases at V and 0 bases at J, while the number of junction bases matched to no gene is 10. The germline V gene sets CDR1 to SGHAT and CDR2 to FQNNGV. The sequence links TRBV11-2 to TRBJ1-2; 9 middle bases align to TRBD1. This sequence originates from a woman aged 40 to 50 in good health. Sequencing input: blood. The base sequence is TGTGCCAGCAGCTTACGGACCGGGACAGGGATCACTAACTATGGCTACACCTTC. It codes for CASSLRTGTGITNYGYTF.